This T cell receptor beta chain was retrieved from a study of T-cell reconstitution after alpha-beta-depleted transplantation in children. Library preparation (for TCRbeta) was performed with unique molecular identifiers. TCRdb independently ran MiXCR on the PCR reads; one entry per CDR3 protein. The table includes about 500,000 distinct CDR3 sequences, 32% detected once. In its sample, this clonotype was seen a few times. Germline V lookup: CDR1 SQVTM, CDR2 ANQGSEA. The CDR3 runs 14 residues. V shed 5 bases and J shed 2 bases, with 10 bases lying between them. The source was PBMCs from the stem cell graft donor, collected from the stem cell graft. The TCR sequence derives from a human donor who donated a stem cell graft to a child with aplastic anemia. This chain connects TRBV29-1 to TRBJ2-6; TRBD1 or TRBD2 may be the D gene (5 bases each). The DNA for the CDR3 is TGCAGCGTTAGTAGAGGGGCTGGGGCCAACGTCCTGACTTTC. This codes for CSVSRGAGANVLTF.